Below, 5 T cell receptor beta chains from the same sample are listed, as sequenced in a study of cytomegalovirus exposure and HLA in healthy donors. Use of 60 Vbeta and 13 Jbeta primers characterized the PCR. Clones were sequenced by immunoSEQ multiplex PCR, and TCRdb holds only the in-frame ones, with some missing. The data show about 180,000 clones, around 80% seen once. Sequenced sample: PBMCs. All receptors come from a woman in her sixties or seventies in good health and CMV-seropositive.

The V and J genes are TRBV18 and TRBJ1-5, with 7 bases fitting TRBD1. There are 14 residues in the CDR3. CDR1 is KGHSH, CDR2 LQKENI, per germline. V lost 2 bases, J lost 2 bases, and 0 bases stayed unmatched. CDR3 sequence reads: CASSPDRGNQPQHF. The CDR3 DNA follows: TGTGCCAGCTCACCAGACAGGGGCAATCAGCCCCAGCATTTT.

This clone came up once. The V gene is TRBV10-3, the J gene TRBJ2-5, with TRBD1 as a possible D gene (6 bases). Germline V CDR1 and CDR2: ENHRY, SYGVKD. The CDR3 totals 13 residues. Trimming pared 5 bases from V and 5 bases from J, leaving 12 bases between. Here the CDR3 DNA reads TGTGCCATCAGTTCCTCTAGGGGGGAGACCCAGTACTTC. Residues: CAISSSRGETQYF.

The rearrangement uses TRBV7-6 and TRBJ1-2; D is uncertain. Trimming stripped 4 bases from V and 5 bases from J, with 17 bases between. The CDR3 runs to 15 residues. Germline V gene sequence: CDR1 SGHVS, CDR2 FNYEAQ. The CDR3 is CASSSYPGELYGYTF. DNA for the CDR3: TGTGCCAGCAGCTCGTACCCAGGCGAGCTATATGGCTACACCTTC. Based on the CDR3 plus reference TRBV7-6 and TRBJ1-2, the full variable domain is GAGVSQSPRYKVTKRGQDVALRCDPISGHVSLYWYRQALGQGPEFLTYFNYEAQQDKSGLPNDRFSAERPEGSISTLTIQRTEQRDSAMYRCASSSYPGELYGYTFGSGTRLTVV.

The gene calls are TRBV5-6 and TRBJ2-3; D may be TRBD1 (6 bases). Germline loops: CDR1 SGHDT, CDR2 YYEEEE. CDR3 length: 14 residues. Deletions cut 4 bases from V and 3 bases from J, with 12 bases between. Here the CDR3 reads CASSTGTITDTQYF. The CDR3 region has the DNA TGTGCCAGCAGCACCGGGACAATTACAGATACGCAGTATTTT.

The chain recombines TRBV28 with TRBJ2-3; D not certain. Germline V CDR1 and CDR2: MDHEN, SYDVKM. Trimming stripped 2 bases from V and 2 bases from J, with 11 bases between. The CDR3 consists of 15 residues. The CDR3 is CASSLTRLDTDTQYF. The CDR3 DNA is TGTGCCAGCAGTTTAACGCGGTTGGACACAGATACGCAGTATTTT.